This T cell receptor (beta chain) is from a study of T cell responses to AZD1222 COVID-19 vaccine. Overall study results and limits: Nearly half of spike-specific TCRs reportedly go after variant regions that carry no mutations. White British ancestry dominated among donors, who included more females, and clonal diversity was possibly underestimated.

Second-dose timings of about 4 or about 12 weeks were pooled. A note on this clone: What it binds is unknown.

Clones were read by immunoSEQ multiplex PCR, and TCRdb kept only the in-frame ones, dropping some. The table has around 130,000 clones, more than 75% seen once; the top ten hold 3.1%. The source of this sequence is an adult who received the AZD1222 COVID-19 vaccine. The sample in question was peripheral blood, obtained 28 days after the second AZD1222 dose.

CDR3 in amino acids: CASSPGQAANEQYF. In DNA, the CDR3 is TGTGCCAGTAGTCCAGGACAGGCGGCCAACGAGCAGTACTTC. The rearrangement uses TRBV19 and TRBJ2-7, with 7 bases that match TRBD1. V dropped 5 bases and J dropped 5; count of bases not matched to a gene: 9. Germline CDR1 LNHDA, CDR2 SQIVND (reference sequence). The CDR3 loop spans 14 amino acids.